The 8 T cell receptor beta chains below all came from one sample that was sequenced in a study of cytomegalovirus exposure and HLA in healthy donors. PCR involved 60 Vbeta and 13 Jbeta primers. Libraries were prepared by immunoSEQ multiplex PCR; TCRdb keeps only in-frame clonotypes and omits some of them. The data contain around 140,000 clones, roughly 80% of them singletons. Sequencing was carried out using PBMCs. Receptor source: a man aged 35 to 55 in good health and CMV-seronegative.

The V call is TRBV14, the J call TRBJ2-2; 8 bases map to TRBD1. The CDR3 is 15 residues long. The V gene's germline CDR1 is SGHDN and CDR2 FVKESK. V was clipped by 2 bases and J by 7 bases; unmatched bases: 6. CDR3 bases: TGTGCCAGCAGCCAAACGACAGGGGTCGGCGGGGAGCTGTTTTTT. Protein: CASSQTTGVGGELFF.

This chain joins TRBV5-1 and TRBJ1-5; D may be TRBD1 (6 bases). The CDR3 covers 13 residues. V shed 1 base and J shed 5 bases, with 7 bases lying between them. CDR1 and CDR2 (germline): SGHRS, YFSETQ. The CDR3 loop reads CASSLHRDQPQHF. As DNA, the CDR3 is TGCGCCAGCAGCTTGCACAGGGATCAGCCCCAGCATTTT.

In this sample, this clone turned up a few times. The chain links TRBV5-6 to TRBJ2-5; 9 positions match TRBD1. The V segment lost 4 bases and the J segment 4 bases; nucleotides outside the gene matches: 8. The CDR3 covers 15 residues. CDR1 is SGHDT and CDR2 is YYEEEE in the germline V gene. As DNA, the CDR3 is TGTGCCAGCAGCCACGGACAGGGGACACCAGAGACCCAGTACTTC. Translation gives CASSHGQGTPETQYF.

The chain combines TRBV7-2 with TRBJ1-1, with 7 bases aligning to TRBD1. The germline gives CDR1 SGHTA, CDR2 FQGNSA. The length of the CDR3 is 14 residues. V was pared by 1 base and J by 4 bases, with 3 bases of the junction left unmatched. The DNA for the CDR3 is TGTGCCAGCAGCTTAGAGGGGGCGTTCACTGAAGCTTTCTTT. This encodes CASSLEGAFTEAFF.

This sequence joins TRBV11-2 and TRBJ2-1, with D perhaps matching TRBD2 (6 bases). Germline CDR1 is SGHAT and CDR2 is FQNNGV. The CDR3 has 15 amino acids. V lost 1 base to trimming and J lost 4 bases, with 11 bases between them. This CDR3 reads CASSLGRGLYNEQFF. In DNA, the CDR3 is TGTGCCAGCAGCTTAGGGCGGGGATTATACAATGAGCAGTTCTTC.

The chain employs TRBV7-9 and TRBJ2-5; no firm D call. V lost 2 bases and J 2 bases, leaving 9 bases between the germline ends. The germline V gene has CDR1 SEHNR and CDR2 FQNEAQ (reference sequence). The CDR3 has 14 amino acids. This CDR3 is CASSLSREQETQYF. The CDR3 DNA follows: TGTGCCAGCAGCTTAAGTCGAGAACAAGAGACCCAGTACTTC.

This CDR3 reads CSGSSGQGNEQFF. DNA of the CDR3: TGCAGCGGATCCAGCGGACAGGGTAATGAGCAGTTCTTC. The chain employs TRBV29-1 and TRBJ2-1; 8 nucleotides align to TRBD1. The CDR3 totals 13 residues. Per germline, CDR1 SQVTM and CDR2 ANQGSEA. V lost 7 bases to trimming and J lost 7 bases; unmatched junction nucleotides: 9.

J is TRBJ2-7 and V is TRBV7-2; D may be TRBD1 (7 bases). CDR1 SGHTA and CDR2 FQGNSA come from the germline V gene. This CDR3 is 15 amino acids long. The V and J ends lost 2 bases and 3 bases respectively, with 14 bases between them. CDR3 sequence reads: CASSLRGRGDYEQYF. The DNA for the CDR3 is TGTGCCAGCAGCTTAAGGGGCAGGGGGGACTACGAGCAGTACTTC.